This TCR beta chain is from a study of T-cell reconstitution after alpha-beta-depleted transplantation in children. Study findings and constraints: Expanded graft clones numbering several hundred reportedly gave rise to alpha-beta T cells about two months after transplant. TCRbeta diversity was high at day 60 in some patients (a result of surviving recipient T cells and thymic progenitors). T-cell numbers and diversity, one year after transplant, stemmed largely from T cells that were newly produced.

For this clonotype: Its specificity is unknown.

Library preparation (for TCRbeta) was performed with unique molecular identifiers. Each CDR3 protein gets one entry after TCRdb re-called the PCR reads with MiXCR. The table lists more than 300,000 distinct CDR3 sequences, around 15% of them singletons. The CDR3 length is 15 residues. V gave up 4 bases and J gave up 2 bases, with 11 bases separating them. CDR1 and CDR2 from the germline V gene are MNHEY and SVGAGI. The clonotype comes from a male patient aged 2-9 years who had a stem cell transplant for acute lymphoblastic leukemia, so the T cells may come from the graft donor. Material: PBMCs, mostly from graft donor cells, obtained 360 days after TCRalphabeta/CD19-depleted stem cell transplant. The chain links TRBV6-5 to TRBJ1-4, with a possible D match to TRBD1 (5 bases). The CDR3 DNA sequence: TGTGCCAGCAGTTTGACCTACAGGACTAATGAAAAACTGTTTTTT. Translated: CASSLTYRTNEKLFF.